The sample holds many counts of the clone carrying this T cell receptor beta chain. The antigen is not known. This entry is derived from a study of T-cell reconstitution after alpha-beta-depleted transplantation in children. General study results and limits: Some patients' high day-60 TCRbeta diversity was attributed to recipient cells surviving conditioning. Diversity and T-cell counts at one year after transplant derived mostly from new T cells. Several hundred rapidly expanded clones from non-depleted graft cells reportedly supplied alpha-beta T cells about two months post-transplant.

The CDR3 runs to 17 residues. Looked up from germline, CDR1 is SGHTA and CDR2 is FQGNSA. J was trimmed by 1 base and V by 3 bases; bases with no gene match: 9. A library of TCRbeta sequences, prepared with unique molecular identifiers, was generated. One entry per CDR3 protein, called by TCRdb with MiXCR from the PCR reads. The sample lists some 840,000 distinct CDR3 sequences, about 15% seen once, with approximately 4.5% in the top ten. The V gene is TRBV7-2, the J gene TRBJ2-5; 9 bases match TRBD2. The sequenced sample was PBMCs, mostly from graft donor cells, obtained 360 days after TCRalphabeta/CD19-depleted stem cell transplant. This receptor was obtained from a male patient younger than 18 who had a stem cell transplant for acute lymphoblastic leukemia, so the T cells may come from the graft donor. The CDR3 loop reads CASSLVPLAGIQETQYF. The CDR3 DNA is TGTGCCAGCAGCTTGGTACCCCTAGCGGGGATCCAAGAGACCCAGTACTTC.